The rows below give T cell receptor beta chains drawn from one sample of a study of cytomegalovirus exposure and HLA in healthy donors. Sequencing was performed with immunoSEQ multiplex PCR; in TCRdb, only in-frame clones are kept and a portion is missing. The table lists 150,000 to 200,000 clones, more than 65% of them singletons, with approximately 1.6% in the top ten. Input material: PBMCs. All receptors come from a woman in her 30s in good health and CMV-seronegative. CDR3s include the opening cysteine and the closing phenylalanine or tryptophan. D genes are given only for firm matches. Where a row states a size, it is once, few, many or the class of an expanded clone; other rows omit it.

>TRBV5-1|-|TRBJ1-1|few
CASSLARGNTEAFF
TGCGCCAGCAGCTTGGCCAGAGGAAACACTGAAGCTTTCTTT
>TRBV5-1|-|TRBJ1-3|-
CASSYQGSGNTIYF
TGCGCCAGCAGCTATCAGGGTTCTGGAAACACCATATATTTT
>TRBV7-9|-|TRBJ1-4|-
CASSFRASAEKLFF
TGTGCCAGCAGCTTCAGGGCTTCGGCTGAAAAACTGTTTTTT
>TRBV4-1|-|TRBJ2-4|few
CASSQSKGMGKNIQYF
TGCGCCAGCAGCCAAAGTAAGGGGATGGGCAAAAACATTCAGTACTTC
>TRBV18|-|TRBJ2-7|-
CASLDGGKSSYEQYF
TGTGCCAGCTTAGACGGGGGAAAGAGCTCCTACGAGCAGTACTTC
>TRBV5-1|-|TRBJ1-1|few
CASSNTPNTEAFF
TGCGCCAGCAGCAATACTCCGAACACTGAAGCTTTCTTT
>TRBV6-1|-|TRBJ1-6|few
CASSDVTGSGSPLHF
TGTGCCAGCAGTGACGTTACAGGGTCGGGTTCACCCCTCCACTTT
>TRBV5-4|-|TRBJ1-1|-
CASSLDSLNTEAFF
TGTGCCAGCAGCTTGGACAGCTTGAACACTGAAGCTTTCTTT
>TRBV27|-|TRBJ1-2|-
CASSFTGNYGYTF
TGTGCCAGCAGTTTTACAGGGAACTATGGCTACACCTTC
>TRBV30|TRBD1|TRBJ1-1|-
CAWSVEGTGTMNTEAFF
TGTGCCTGGAGTGTAGAGGGGACAGGGACCATGAACACTGAAGCTTTCTTT
>TRBV2|TRBD1|TRBJ1-2|few
CASSEAGQGAIFGYTF
TGTGCCAGCAGTGAAGCAGGCCAGGGGGCGATCTTTGGCTACACCTTC
>TRBV18|-|TRBJ2-7|-
CASSPLSGVYEQYF
TGTGCCAGCTCACCACTCTCCGGGGTCTACGAGCAGTACTTC
>TRBV2|-|TRBJ1-5|few
CASKGQNNQPQHF
TGTGCCAGCAAAGGACAGAACAATCAGCCCCAGCATTTT
>TRBV11-2|TRBD1|TRBJ1-1|few
CASSSTGGNTEAFF
TGTGCCAGCAGCTCGACAGGGGGGAACACTGAAGCTTTCTTT
>TRBV30|TRBD2|TRBJ2-5|-
CAWSPTSRGETQYF
TGTGCCTGGAGCCCGACTAGCAGAGGGGAGACCCAGTACTTC
>TRBV30|TRBD1|TRBJ1-5|-
CAWSTGGNQPQHF
TGTGCCTGGAGTACAGGGGGAAATCAGCCCCAGCATTTT